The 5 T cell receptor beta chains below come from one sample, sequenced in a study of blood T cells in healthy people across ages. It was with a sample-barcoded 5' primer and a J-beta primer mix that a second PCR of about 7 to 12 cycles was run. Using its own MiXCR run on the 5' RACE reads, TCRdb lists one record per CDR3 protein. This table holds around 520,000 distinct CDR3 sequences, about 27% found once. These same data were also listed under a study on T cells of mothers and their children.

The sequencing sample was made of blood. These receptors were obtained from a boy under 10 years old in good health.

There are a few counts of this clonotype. The CDR3 DNA reads as TGTGCCTGGAGTGTACAGGGTCGGGCCACAGATACGCAGTATTTT. Amino acid sequence: CAWSVQGRATDTQYF. The chain joins TRBV30 to TRBJ2-3; D might be TRBD1 (6 bases). The V gene lost 0 bases and the J gene lost 2 bases, with 12 bases spanning the gap. Germline CDR1 is GTSNPN and CDR2 is SVGIG (reference sequence). The CDR3 contains 15 residues.

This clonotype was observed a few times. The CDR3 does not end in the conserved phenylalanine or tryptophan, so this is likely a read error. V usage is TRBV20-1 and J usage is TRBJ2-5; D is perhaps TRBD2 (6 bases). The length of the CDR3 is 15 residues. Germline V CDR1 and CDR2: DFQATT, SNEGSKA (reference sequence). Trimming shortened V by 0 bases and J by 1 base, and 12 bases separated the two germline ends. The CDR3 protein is CSARDRKAGQETQYL. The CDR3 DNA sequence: TGCAGTGCTAGAGATCGGAAAGCGGGCCAAGAGACCCAGTACCTC.

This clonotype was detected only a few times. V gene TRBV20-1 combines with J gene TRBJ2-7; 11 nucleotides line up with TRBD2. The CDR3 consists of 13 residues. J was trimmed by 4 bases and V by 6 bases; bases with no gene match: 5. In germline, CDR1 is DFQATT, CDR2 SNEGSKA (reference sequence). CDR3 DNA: TGCAGTGCGCGACTAGCGGGACGATACGAGCAGTACTTC. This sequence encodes CSARLAGRYEQYF.

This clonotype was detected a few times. The CDR3 nucleotides read TGCAGCGTCCCCGGGACAAGCTCCTACGAGCAGTACTTC. Amino acids: CSVPGTSSYEQYF. The chain links TRBV29-1 to TRBJ2-1, with a possible D match to TRBD1 (6 bases). The end of the DNA fits TRBJ2-7 better, so the J call may be wrong. The CDR3 is 13 residues long. The germline V gene encodes CDR1 SQVTM and CDR2 ANQGSEA.

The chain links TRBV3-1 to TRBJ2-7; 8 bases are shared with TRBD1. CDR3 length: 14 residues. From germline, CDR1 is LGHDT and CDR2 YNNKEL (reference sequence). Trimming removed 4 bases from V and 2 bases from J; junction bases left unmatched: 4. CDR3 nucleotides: TGTGCCAGCAGCCTCAAGACAGGGGCCTACGAGCAGTACTTC. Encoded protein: CASSLKTGAYEQYF.